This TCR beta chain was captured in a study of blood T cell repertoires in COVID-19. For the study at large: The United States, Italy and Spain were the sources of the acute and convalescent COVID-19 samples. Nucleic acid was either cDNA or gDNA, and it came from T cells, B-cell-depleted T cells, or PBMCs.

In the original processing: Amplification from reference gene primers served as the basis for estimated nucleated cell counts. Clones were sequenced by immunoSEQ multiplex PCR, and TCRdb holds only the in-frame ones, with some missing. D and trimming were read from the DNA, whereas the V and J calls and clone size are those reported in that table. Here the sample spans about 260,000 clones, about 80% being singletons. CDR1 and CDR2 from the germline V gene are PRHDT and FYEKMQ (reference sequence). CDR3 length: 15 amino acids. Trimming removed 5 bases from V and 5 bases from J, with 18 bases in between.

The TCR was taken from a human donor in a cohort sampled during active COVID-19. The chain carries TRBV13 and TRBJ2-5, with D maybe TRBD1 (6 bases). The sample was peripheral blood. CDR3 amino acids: CASSPYTGLGETQYF. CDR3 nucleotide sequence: TGTGCCAGCAGCCCCTATACAGGGTTGGGGGAGACCCAGTACTTC.